The 25 T cell receptor beta chains below come from one sample, sequenced in a study of blood T cells in healthy people across ages. PCR was performed a second time for about 6 to 12 cycles using a sample-barcoded 5' primer and a J-beta primer mix. TCRdb itself ran the 5' RACE reads through MiXCR, one entry per CDR3 protein. The sample lists 1 million or so distinct CDR3 sequences, roughly 45% seen once, with under 20% in the top ten. Specimen: blood. The receptors here all came from an older woman in good health.

This chain uses TRBV5-1 with TRBJ2-1; 7 bases are a match to TRBD2. CDR1 is SGHRS and CDR2 is YFSETQ in the germline V gene. V lost 6 bases and J lost 5; bases outside the gene matches: 8. The CDR3 totals 14 residues. CDR3 sequence (DNA): TGCGCCAGCACCCCAGCGGGGAGCGACAATGAGCAGTTCTTC. It encodes CASTPAGSDNEQFF.

In its sample, this clonotype was seen a few times. The genes are TRBV6-2 or TRBV6-3 and TRBJ2-5; 8 bases are shared with TRBD1. V shed 6 bases and J 2 bases; nucleotides not matched to a gene: 5. Germline CDR1 and CDR2: MNHEY and SVGEGT. The CDR3 runs to 14 residues. The CDR3, as DNA: TGTGCCAGCAGGATATGGACAGGGCAAGAGACCCAGTACTTC. Protein product: CASRIWTGQETQYF.

The CDR3: CASRRGQRYEQYF. Here the CDR3 DNA reads TGTGCCTCTCGGCGTGGCCAGCGTTACGAGCAGTACTTC. The chain has TRBV12-3 or TRBV12-4 and TRBJ2-7; D uncertain. V lost 11 bases to trimming and J lost 4 bases, with 18 bases between them. The CDR3 is made up of 13 amino acids.

In its sample, this clonotype was seen a few times. This chain joins TRBV7-2 and TRBJ2-5, with 8 bases identical to TRBD2. J lost 5 bases, V lost 1 base, and 9 bases had no gene match. The germline V gene encodes CDR1 SGHTA and CDR2 FQGNSA. The CDR3 totals 16 residues. DNA for the CDR3: TGTGCCAGCAGCTTAGGAGATCGGGAGGGGTTCGAGACCCAGTACTTC. This sequence encodes CASSLGDREGFETQYF.

To note about this clonotype: One end of the junction does not line up with germline, which may come from a read error. The gene calls are TRBV9 and TRBJ2-1, with D possibly TRBD2 on 5 matching bases. This CDR3 has 14 amino acids. Germline CDR1 is SGDLS and CDR2 is YYNGEE. CDR3 nucleotides: TGTGCCAGCAGCGTGTTCGGGATCTTAAATGGGCAGTTCTTC. It specifies CASSVFGILNGQFF.

The chain is built from TRBV29-1 and TRBJ2-1; 8 nucleotides agree with TRBD2. CDR3 length: 17 residues. CDR1 and CDR2 from the germline V gene are SQVTM and ANQGSEA. J was trimmed by 0 bases and V by 1 base; bases with no gene match: 8. DNA of the CDR3: TGCAGCGTTGAAGGGACACCCGGGACTAGCTCCTACAATGAGCAGTTCTTC. This sequence encodes CSVEGTPGTSSYNEQFF.

This clonotype showed up many times. The chain combines TRBV20-1 with TRBJ2-5; D call uncertain. The length of the CDR3 is 11 residues. Trimming took 1 base from V and 2 from J, leaving 2 bases between them. Germline V gene lookup returns CDR1 DFQATT and CDR2 SNEGSKA (reference sequence). DNA for the CDR3: TGCAGTGCTAGAGTACAAGAGACCCAGTACTTC. It translates to CSARVQETQYF.

This clonotype was counted a few times. This chain links TRBV12-3 or TRBV12-4 with TRBJ2-6; D may be TRBD1 (5 bases). The ends were cut back, 5 bases at V and 2 bases at J, with 16 bases in the middle. This CDR3 is built from 17 residues. The CDR3, as DNA: TGTGCCAGCAGTAGACAGTCCTACGGAGCTGGGGCCAACGTCCTGACTTTC. Translating it yields CASSRQSYGAGANVLTF.

The chain carries TRBV10-3 and TRBJ2-5; 8 bases are shared with TRBD2. The CDR3 has 17 amino acids. The V and J ends lost 7 bases and 4 bases, in that order; junction bases with no gene match: 17. Germline lookup yields CDR1 ENHRY and CDR2 SYGVKD. In DNA form, the CDR3 reads TGTGCCATCAAGGGGCAGTCGGGGGCGGGAGGCAGAGAGACCCAGTACTTC. Protein: CAIKGQSGAGGRETQYF.

There are a few counts of this clonotype. This chain uses TRBV20-1 with TRBJ2-5; D gene unclear. Germline V lookup: CDR1 DFQATT, CDR2 SNEGSKA (reference sequence). Trimming shortened V by 8 bases and J by 3 bases, and 13 bases separated the two germline ends. The CDR3 has 12 amino acids. The CDR3 sequence: CSFLTTEETQYF. CDR3 bases: TGCAGTTTTTTAACCACGGAAGAGACCCAGTACTTC.

On this clonotype: Compared with germline, one end of the junction differs, possibly owing to a read error. This chain uses TRBV12-3 or TRBV12-4 with TRBJ2-7, with D unclear. The CDR3 runs 13 residues. The CDR3 DNA is TGTGCCGGCAGTTTAGGTCTAACCTACGAGCAGTACTTC. This translates into CAGSLGLTYEQYF.

This clonotype was counted between two and nine times. The gene calls are TRBV28 and TRBJ2-1; D might be TRBD2 (6 bases). This CDR3 has 16 residues. Germline lookup yields CDR1 MDHEN and CDR2 SYDVKM. V lost 2 bases and J lost 0, with 11 bases in between. The DNA for the CDR3 is TGTGCCAGCAGTTTAAGTGCGGGGAGCTCCTACAATGAGCAGTTCTTC. As protein: CASSLSAGSSYNEQFF.

The table lists this clonotype with many counts. CDR3 protein: CSVGDRHSTDTQYF. CDR3 nucleotide sequence: TGCAGCGTCGGGGACCGCCACAGCACAGATACGCAGTATTTT. This chain connects TRBV29-1 to TRBJ2-3; either TRBD1 or TRBD2 may supply D (5 bases each). CDR1 and CDR2 (germline): SQVTM, ANQGSEA. There are 14 residues in the CDR3. V lost 6 bases and J 0 bases, leaving 13 bases between the germline ends.

In its sample, this clonotype was seen many times. The gene calls are TRBV3-1 and TRBJ2-7; tentative D call: TRBD2 (5 bases). From germline, CDR1 is LGHDT and CDR2 YNNKEL (reference sequence). Between the trimmed V and J ends, which lost 0 bases and 4 bases, there was a span of 7 bases. The CDR3 contains 13 residues. The CDR3 reads CASSQDGGYEQYF. The DNA for the CDR3 is TGTGCCAGCAGCCAAGATGGCGGGTACGAGCAGTACTTC.

This clonotype was seen a single time. The chain uses TRBV7-2 and TRBJ1-2, with D possibly TRBD1 on 5 matching bases. Germline V gene data show CDR1 as SGHTA and CDR2 as FQGNSA. The CDR3 is made up of 13 amino acids. V lost 1 base to trimming and J lost 8 bases, with 11 bases between them. CDR3 nucleotide sequence: TGTGCCAGCAGCTTAGTTTTCGGGGACGGCTACACCTTC. This codes for CASSLVFGDGYTF.

The chain is built from TRBV4-1 and TRBJ2-5; 7 bases map to TRBD2. V lost 5 bases, J lost 4 bases, and 7 bases stayed unmatched. CDR3 length: 14 residues. Germline V CDR1 and CDR2: MGHRA, YSYEKL. CDR3 coding DNA: TGCGCCAGCAGCGTCGGGGGGATCGGAGAGACCCAGTACTTC. Translating gives CASSVGGIGETQYF.

The chain employs TRBV18 and TRBJ1-2; the D gene is possibly TRBD1 (6 bases). V lost 3 bases and J lost 1, with 9 bases in between. This CDR3 is 14 amino acids long. CDR1 KGHSH and CDR2 LQKENI come from the germline V gene. The CDR3 loop is CASSPYRDNYGYTF. The CDR3 DNA reads TGTGCCAGCTCACCCTACAGGGATAACTATGGCTACACCTTC.

This clonotype was recorded at least ten times. The V gene is TRBV15, the J gene TRBJ2-7; D may be TRBD1 (5 bases). Between the trimmed V and J ends, which lost 1 base and 3 bases, there was a span of 10 bases. In germline, CDR1 is LNHNV, CDR2 YYDKDF (reference sequence). This CDR3 comprises 14 residues. The CDR3 protein is CATSRGRVGYEQYF. The CDR3, as DNA: TGTGCCACCAGCAGAGGCAGGGTTGGCTACGAGCAGTACTTC.

This clonotype was seen a handful of times. Relative to the germline gene, one junction end is altered; a read error may explain this. The chain links TRBV7-3 to TRBJ2-1; D unresolved. Germline CDR1 SGHTA, CDR2 FQGTGA. This CDR3 contains 14 residues. The DNA of the CDR3 is TGTGCCAGCAGCCTAACATGGGGATCCTATGAGCAGTTCTTC. It yields the protein CASSLTWGSYEQFF.

This clonotype was counted a few times. V gene TRBV7-2 combines with J gene TRBJ2-7, with D perhaps assigned TRBD1 or TRBD2 (7 bases each). The germline V gene has CDR1 SGHTA and CDR2 FQGNSA. V was clipped by 7 bases and J by 5 bases, with 18 bases between them. The CDR3 spans 14 residues. Here the CDR3 reads CASTTYPGGDEQYF. The CDR3 coding sequence is TGTGCCAGCACCACCTACCCAGGGGGGGACGAGCAGTACTTC.

The CDR3 loop reads CASKLSGMADTQYF. The CDR3 nucleotides are TGTGCCAGCAAACTTAGCGGGATGGCAGATACGCAGTATTTT. V is TRBV2 and J is TRBJ2-3, with 8 bases aligning to TRBD2. Germline V CDR1 and CDR2: SNHLY, FYNNEI. Losses at the gene ends were 7 bases for V and 4 bases for J; bases not matched to a gene: 7. The CDR3 loop spans 14 amino acids.

The V gene is TRBV9, the J gene TRBJ2-3; D is undetermined. The germline V gene has CDR1 SGDLS and CDR2 YYNGEE. With 0 bases removed from V and 2 bases from J, the gap between germline ends came to 13 bases. CDR3 length: 16 amino acids. CDR3 nucleotides: TGTGCCAGCAGCGTAGCTGCTCTACAGTACACAGATACGCAGTATTTT. It yields the protein CASSVAALQYTDTQYF. The variable domain in full, completed from reference TRBV9 and TRBJ2-3, reads DSGVTQTPKHLITATGQRVTLRCSPRSGDLSVYWYQQSLDQGLQFLIQYYNGEERAKGNILERFSAQQFPDLHSELNLSSLELGDSALYFCASSVAALQYTDTQYFGPGTRLTVL.

For this clonotype: The junction shows a germline mismatch at one end, possibly a read error. The J gene is TRBJ2-1, the V gene TRBV6-2 or TRBV6-3; D gene uncertain. CDR3 size: 13 residues. Germline loops: CDR1 MNHEY, CDR2 SVGEGT. This CDR3 is CACSWMSYNEQFF. Here the CDR3 DNA reads TGTGCCTGCAGTTGGATGTCCTACAATGAGCAGTTCTTC.

This clonotype showed up just a few times. The chain uses TRBV11-2 and TRBJ2-7; 10 bases are a match to TRBD2. J gave up 6 bases and V 4 bases, and 3 bases lay outside the gene matches. From germline, CDR1 is SGHAT and CDR2 FQNNGV. The CDR3 totals 13 residues. CDR3 residues: CASSSSGGGEQYF. As DNA, the CDR3 is TGTGCCAGCAGCTCTAGCGGGGGCGGCGAGCAGTACTTC.

The rearrangement uses TRBV5-5 and TRBJ1-2; 10 bases are shared with TRBD1. The CDR3 totals 14 residues. V lost 4 bases and J lost 5; bases outside the gene matches: 5. Germline lookup yields CDR1 SGHKS and CDR2 YYEKEE (reference sequence). CDR3 in amino acids: CASSPGTGAYGYTF. The DNA of the CDR3 is TGTGCCAGCAGCCCCGGGACAGGGGCATATGGCTACACCTTC.